This TCR beta chain was documented in a study of T cells after yellow fever vaccination. TCRdb redid the calling of the 5' RACE reads with MiXCR, one entry per CDR3 protein. The sample holds more than 350,000 distinct CDR3 sequences, roughly 10% seen once. V dropped 5 bases and J dropped 0 bases, with 8 bases sitting between them. Germline CDR1 reads SQVTM; CDR2 reads ANQGSEA. The CDR3 extends over 13 amino acids. Whole-study findings and limits: Reappearance after the booster was observed for most primary-vaccination clones (about 97% CD4, about 86% CD8).

Worth noting for this clonotype: Its antigen remains unidentified.

The chain is built from TRBV29-1 and TRBJ1-3; the D is unclear. This clonotype was obtained from a man aged 18-30 years who received the YFV17D yellow fever vaccine. Sequencing used PBMCs, obtained on the day of the first yellow fever vaccination. CDR3 in DNA: TGCAGCGTTAAGGCCTTCTCTGGAAACACCATATATTTT. Translated: CSVKAFSGNTIYF.